Listed here are 4 T cell receptor beta chains from one sample, sequenced in a study of cytomegalovirus exposure and HLA in healthy donors. With 60 Vbeta and 13 Jbeta primers, the PCR was carried out. Generated by immunoSEQ multiplex PCR, the TCRdb table keeps only in-frame clones and is missing some. The sample contains around 94,000 clones, roughly four fifths of which appear only once. The source material was PBMCs. The receptor set was obtained from a woman in her thirties or forties in good health and CMV-seropositive.

The chain has TRBV7-8 and TRBJ1-2; TRBD1 agrees at 10 bases. Trimming removed 2 bases from V and 8 bases from J; junction bases left unmatched: 8. CDR1 is SGHVS, CDR2 FQNEAQ, per germline. The CDR3 sequence is 15 residues long. The CDR3 bases are TGTGCCAGCAGCTTACGCCGGGACAGGGGAGACGGCTACACCTTC. Amino acids: CASSLRRDRGDGYTF.

The chain is built from TRBV6-1 and TRBJ2-7; 8 bases match TRBD1. Per germline, CDR1 MNHNS and CDR2 SASEGT. The CDR3 spans 15 residues. V lost 5 bases to trimming and J lost 6 bases; unmatched junction nucleotides: 12. CDR3 amino acids: CASSPKVTGDTEQYF. The CDR3 DNA reads TGTGCCAGCAGTCCAAAAGTGACAGGGGATACCGAGCAGTACTTC.

J is TRBJ2-3 and V is TRBV15; 7 positions match TRBD1. Germline trimming cut 1 base from V and 4 bases from J; bases unmatched to any gene: 11. The CDR3 length is 17 residues. Germline CDR1 LNHNV, CDR2 YYDKDF (reference sequence). The CDR3 protein is CATSRVSFGQVADTQYF. Here the CDR3 DNA reads TGTGCCACCAGCAGAGTTAGCTTCGGACAGGTGGCAGATACGCAGTATTTT.

This clone was counted many times. This rearrangement joins TRBV9 to TRBJ2-6, with no clear D. Germline assignment: CDR1 SGDLS and CDR2 YYNGEE. There are 16 residues in the CDR3. Between the trimmed V and J ends, which lost 0 bases and 2 bases, there was a span of 9 bases. Written as DNA, the CDR3 is TGTGCCAGCAGCGTAGTGGGCTTACCTGGGGCCAACGTCCTGACTTTC. Translated, it gives CASSVVGLPGANVLTF.